Presented here are 23 T cell receptor beta chains from one specimen sequenced in a study of cytomegalovirus exposure and HLA in healthy donors. 60 Vbeta and 13 Jbeta primers were used in PCR. This table comes from immunoSEQ multiplex PCR, and its TCRdb copy is limited to in-frame clones, with some not included. The sample comprises 250,000 to 350,000 clones, 70% to 90% of which are singletons, and approximately 4.3% rests with the top ten. Sequenced input: PBMCs. These receptor sequences come from a man in his forties in good health and CMV-seropositive.

This rearrangement joins TRBV18 to TRBJ1-5; 10 bases are shared with TRBD1. Unmatched junction bases numbered 5, after V lost 0 bases and J lost 6 bases. The CDR3 sequence is 16 residues long. Germline assignment: CDR1 KGHSH and CDR2 LQKENI. CDR3 sequence: CASSPPGTGVAQPQHF. The CDR3 bases are TGTGCCAGCTCACCACCCGGGACAGGGGTCGCTCAGCCCCAGCATTTT.

The genes are TRBV27 and TRBJ2-7; D possibly corresponds to TRBD1 (6 bases). The CDR3 is 13 residues long. The V end lost 3 bases, the J end lost 3 bases, and 9 bases lay between the germline ends. Germline CDR1 is MNHEY and CDR2 is SMNVEV (reference sequence). CDR3 amino acids: CASSLRDNYEQYF. The DNA for the CDR3 is TGTGCCAGCAGTTTGAGGGACAACTACGAGCAGTACTTC.

This CDR3 reads CAISGTSGFNEQFF. The CDR3 coding sequence is TGTGCCATCAGTGGGACTAGCGGATTCAATGAGCAGTTCTTC. J is TRBJ2-1 and V is TRBV10-3; TRBD2 aligns across 10 bases. This CDR3 has 14 amino acids. Germline CDR1 ENHRY, CDR2 SYGVKD. The trim removed 4 bases at V and 6 bases at J, leaving 3 bases unmatched.

V and J are TRBV9 and TRBJ1-2; TRBD1 aligns across 7 bases. CDR3 size: 12 residues. Germline CDR1 is SGDLS and CDR2 is YYNGEE. V dropped 3 bases and J dropped 8; count of bases not matched to a gene: 4. This CDR3 is CASSESGGGYTF. CDR3 nucleotides: TGTGCCAGCAGCGAATCAGGGGGAGGCTACACCTTC.

The chain uses TRBV19 and TRBJ1-1, with TRBD1 matching over 8 bases. Germline trimming cut 4 bases from V and 0 bases from J; bases unmatched to any gene: 10. The V gene's germline CDR1 is LNHDA and CDR2 SQIVND (reference sequence). CDR3 length equals 17 residues. The CDR3 bases are TGTGCCAGTAGTAAGGACAGGGTAGGTAGCATGAACACTGAAGCTTTCTTT. It encodes CASSKDRVGSMNTEAFF.

This rearrangement joins TRBV5-1 to TRBJ2-7; 7 bases match TRBD1. CDR1 is SGHRS and CDR2 is YFSETQ in the germline V gene. V gave up 4 bases and J gave up 3 bases; unmatched junction bases: 10. There are 15 residues in the CDR3. In DNA form, the CDR3 reads TGCGCCAGCAGCGTACATAGGGGGCCCCTCTACGAGCAGTACTTC. Residues: CASSVHRGPLYEQYF.

The rearrangement uses TRBV9 and TRBJ2-3; 11 positions match TRBD2. Trimming cost V 8 bases and J 6 bases; bases outside gene matches: 8. Germline CDR1 reads SGDLS; CDR2 reads YYNGEE. This CDR3 comprises 14 residues. The CDR3 reads CASGTSGRWDTQYF. DNA for the CDR3: TGTGCCAGTGGGACTAGCGGTCGATGGGATACGCAGTATTTT.

The CDR3 spells CASLGGASHEQYF. In DNA form, the CDR3 reads TGTGCCTCGCTGGGGGGGGCTAGTCACGAGCAGTACTTC. The rearrangement joins TRBV2 to TRBJ2-7; D might be TRBD2 (7 bases). Deletions cut 11 bases from V and 5 bases from J, with 19 bases between. The CDR3 sequence is 13 residues long. The V gene's germline CDR1 is SNHLY and CDR2 FYNNEI.

This rearrangement joins TRBV7-9 to TRBJ2-1; maybe TRBD1 (6 bases). Germline loops: CDR1 SEHNR, CDR2 FQNEAQ (reference sequence). The germline V and J ends were trimmed by 2 bases and 3 bases, with 14 bases remaining between them. The CDR3 has 16 amino acids. The CDR3 reads CASSLPPGHLYNEQFF. DNA of the CDR3: TGTGCCAGCAGCTTACCCCCGGGACACCTCTACAATGAGCAGTTCTTC.

To note about this clone: Other DNA sequences in this specimen translate into the identical CDR3. The rearrangement joins TRBV6-6 to TRBJ2-3, with 7 bases identical to TRBD2. V was pared by 5 bases and J by 5 bases, with 1 base of the junction left unmatched. This CDR3 contains 12 residues. CDR1 and CDR2 from the germline V gene are MNHNY and SVGAGI (reference sequence). The CDR3 DNA reads as TGTGCCAGCAGTCCGGGAGGAGATACGCAGTATTTT. Protein product: CASSPGGDTQYF.

CDR3 bases: TGTGCCAGCAGTTTACCGGGGGGCCTCTACGAGCAGTACTTC. It codes for CASSLPGGLYEQYF. V is TRBV28 and J is TRBJ2-7; TRBD2 might be the D (7 bases). The CDR3 is made up of 14 amino acids. The ends were cut back, 2 bases at V and 3 bases at J, with 11 bases in the middle. Germline CDR1 MDHEN, CDR2 SYDVKM.

The CDR3 spells CASSRDSGATEAFF. The CDR3 DNA follows: TGTGCCAGCAGCCGGGACAGTGGGGCGACTGAAGCTTTCTTT. This chain connects TRBV7-8 to TRBJ1-1; 7 nucleotides align to TRBD1. The CDR3 loop spans 14 amino acids. The trim removed 5 bases at V and 5 bases at J, leaving 8 bases unmatched. Per the germline V gene, CDR1 is SGHVS and CDR2 is FQNEAQ.

This sequence joins TRBV2 and TRBJ1-2; 7 nucleotides line up with TRBD1. Looked up from germline, CDR1 is SNHLY and CDR2 is FYNNEI. CDR3 length: 15 amino acids. V lost 2 bases to trimming and J lost 9 bases; unmatched junction nucleotides: 12. CDR3 sequence reads: CASSERVRGVRSYTF. CDR3 DNA sequence: TGTGCCAGCAGTGAAAGGGTCAGGGGGGTTCGGAGCTACACCTTC.

The V call is TRBV10-2, the J call TRBJ2-3; D gene unclear. Looked up from germline, CDR1 is WSHSY and CDR2 is SAAADI. The CDR3 length is 15 residues. V was pared by 0 bases and J by 0 bases, with 7 bases between. The CDR3 spells CASSESVASTDTQYF. The CDR3 DNA reads as TGCGCCAGCAGTGAGTCGGTAGCTAGCACAGATACGCAGTATTTT.

CDR3 nucleotide sequence: TGTGCCAGTAGACAGGTGGGCAATCAGCCCCAGCATTTT. Its translation: CASRQVGNQPQHF. The genes are TRBV19 and TRBJ1-5; a possible D gene is TRBD1 (5 bases). The germline gives CDR1 LNHDA, CDR2 SQIVND (reference sequence). Deletions cut 6 bases from V and 2 bases from J, with 8 bases between. This CDR3 region has 13 residues.

This chain connects TRBV13 to TRBJ1-1; 7 nucleotides line up with TRBD1. Per the germline V gene, CDR1 is PRHDT and CDR2 is FYEKMQ (reference sequence). CDR3 size: 16 residues. V shed 3 bases, J shed 0 bases, and the junction held 7 bases outside the gene matches. CDR3 in amino acids: CASSLGQKQMNTEAFF. CDR3 in DNA: TGTGCCAGCAGCTTGGGACAGAAGCAAATGAACACTGAAGCTTTCTTT.

The V call is TRBV28, the J call TRBJ2-7, with D perhaps TRBD2 (6 bases). Germline CDR1 reads MDHEN; CDR2 reads SYDVKM. V was shortened by 5 bases and J by 5 bases, with 22 bases between the two germline ends. This CDR3 has 16 amino acids. The CDR3 DNA is TGTGCCAGCAGTCTGTGGAGGGCCCCCGGTGAGAACGAGCAGTACTTC. It yields the protein CASSLWRAPGENEQYF. Based on the CDR3 plus reference TRBV28 and TRBJ2-7, the full variable domain is DVKVTQSSRYLVKRTGEKVFLECVQDMDHENMFWYRQDPGLGLRLIYFSYDVKMKEKGDIPEGYSVSREKKERFSLILESASTNQTSMYLCASSLWRAPGENEQYFGPGTRLTVT.

The V call is TRBV5-5, the J call TRBJ2-3; 8 positions match TRBD1. The trim removed 4 bases at V and 0 bases at J, leaving 4 bases unmatched. The CDR3 consists of 15 residues. Germline V lookup: CDR1 SGHKS, CDR2 YYEKEE (reference sequence). The CDR3 is CASSRQGLSTDTQYF. The CDR3 DNA sequence: TGTGCCAGCAGCCGACAGGGGCTAAGCACAGATACGCAGTATTTT.

V is TRBV28 and J is TRBJ1-5, with 7 bases fitting TRBD1. Unmatched junction bases numbered 16, after V lost 8 bases and J lost 0 bases. The CDR3 runs to 18 residues. From germline, CDR1 is MDHEN and CDR2 SYDVKM. The CDR3: CASLTPLGQLYSNQPQHF. CDR3 nucleotides: TGTGCCAGCTTGACCCCACTGGGACAGCTGTATAGCAATCAGCCCCAGCATTTT.

The chain recombines TRBV18 with TRBJ1-4, with TRBD1 identical over 11 bases. V lost 6 bases, J lost 0 bases, and 15 bases stayed unmatched. Per germline, CDR1 KGHSH and CDR2 LQKENI. The CDR3 has 20 residues. CDR3 DNA: TGTGCCAGCTCGCAACTCCCTGGGACAGGGGGATTGGCAACTAATGAAAAACTGTTTTTT. Translation: CASSQLPGTGGLATNEKLFF.

The rearrangement uses TRBV5-1 and TRBJ1-6; D may be TRBD1 (5 bases). The germline gives CDR1 SGHRS, CDR2 YFSETQ. Trimming pared 4 bases from V and 9 bases from J, leaving 11 bases between. The CDR3 contains 13 residues. In DNA, the CDR3 is TGCGCCAGCAGCGGAAATCAGGGTTCACCCCTCCACTTT. This translates into CASSGNQGSPLHF.

This clone was seen a single time. The rearrangement links TRBV19 to TRBJ1-1; perhaps TRBD1 as D (5 bases). The CDR3 length is 14 residues. Trimming cost V 3 bases and J 4 bases, with 12 bases left between them. The germline V gene encodes CDR1 LNHDA and CDR2 SQIVND (reference sequence). The CDR3 reads CASSIVAGPTEAFF. The CDR3 nucleotides are TGTGCCAGTAGTATTGTCGCAGGGCCCACTGAAGCTTTCTTT.

This clone has just a few counts. The chain employs TRBV5-6 and TRBJ2-3; no reliable D call. Germline V gene lookup returns CDR1 SGHDT and CDR2 YYEEEE. There are 13 residues in the CDR3. V gave up 1 base and J gave up 1 base, with 4 bases separating them. The CDR3 DNA follows: TGTGCCAGCAGCTTGACTCGCACAGATACGCAGTATTTT. Encoded protein: CASSLTRTDTQYF.